This record looks at one T cell receptor beta chain sequence and its context. Its antigen is unknown. No base-level quality is on record; no much larger clone is a single base apart. Libraries were prepared through the immunoSEQ multiplex PCR assay. TCRdb holds this immuneACCESS table with in-frame rearrangements only. Some clones are missing; in checked studies, unresolved V genes explain under half, and the rest has no known cause. In all, the sample holds 150,000 or so clones, and approximately 93% of those were seen once. Jointly, the top ten make up approximately 5.7% of the sample. The entry originates in a study of control samples from healthy donors and cancer patients (dated by TCRdb to the early 2020s). CDR1 and CDR2 are drawn from the germline V gene (reference sequence): PRHDT, FYEKMQ. Reading from cysteine to phenylalanine, the CDR3 counts 15 amino acids. The read is trimmed to its CDR3 DNA, 45 bases read in frame from base 1. The trim is 5 bases for V and 3 bases for J, with a gap of 17 bases between the germline ends.

Recombination connected TRBV13 to TRBJ2-7; perhaps TRBD2 is the D gene, with 6 bases matching. The sequence derives from a young man in good health. Sequencing was performed on blood. The CDR3 is CASSPPRRGFYEQYF. The DNA reads as follows: TGTGCCAGCAGCCCACCGCGGCGGGGCTTCTACGAGCAGTACTTC.